This T cell receptor (beta chain) is from a study of beta chain features in type 1 diabetes (dated by TCRdb to the late 2010s). A note on the overall study: No differences in mean age, gender distribution, total cell number or subset yield were found between patients and healthy donors. Across all samples, roughly 110,000,000 sorted cells were examined, and cell number per subset correlated strongly with RNA yield. The study compared the TCRB repertoires of sorted circulating CD4+ T cell subsets in recently diagnosed type 1 diabetes patients with those in matched healthy donors. Whereas all 30 or so donors provided naive and central memory subsets, regulatory and stem cell-like memory subsets were isolated from just 8 patients and roughly eight healthy donors. What the study reported, not specific to this receptor: Naive, central memory and regulatory TCRB repertoires appeared to be more similar among patients than among healthy donors. Because small numbers of individuals were included in the HLA sub-analyses, any influence of HLA type on TCRB rearrangement was left unresolved. PCR may preferentially amplify shorter templates, but because patient and control samples were amplified and corrected together, any resulting skew would affect both groups equally. At VDJ recombination sites, patients with type 1 diabetes made fewer insertions and deleted more nucleotides, a pattern implying thymic rearrangement abnormalities. Type 1 diabetes patients showed a moderate but significant shortening of TCRB CDR3 length in all four CD4+ subsets. Because cDNA was sequenced instead of genomic DNA, activated cells with high expression could be over-represented, although the groups did not differ in activation or CD3 levels.

The entire isolated RNA was reverse transcribed using the High Capacity cDNA Reverse Transcription Kit, and thus expressed TCRB transcripts were sequenced. Naive, central memory and regulatory T cell samples underwent deep immunoSEQ sequencing, averaging about 3.5 million total reads per sample. Sorted cells were lysed in RLT buffer and RNA was extracted with DNase-treated RNeasy Micro or Mini kits, depending on cell number. To prevent cross-contamination, each cell subset was processed individually, whereas patient and healthy donor samples were processed jointly. The immunoSEQ multiplex PCR was used to amplify TCRB sequences from cDNA, yielding 87-bp fragments that span the CDR3 region. Amplicons were sequenced on the Illumina HiSeq platform. For the original study's pipeline: Synthetic template baselines were used to correct PCR bias computationally, reads within Hamming distance 2 were collapsed, and singletons that could not be merged were discarded. Reads were aligned against IMGT to assign V, D and J genes, CDR3 length and insertions or deletions at six rearrangement sites. Within each subset, clonotype counts were normalized to sorted cell number, after which true diversity and Gini coefficients were computed with the tcR R package. The overlap coefficient, calculated on TCRB nucleotide sequences, was used to quantify repertoire sharing. What TCRdb holds here is the immuneACCESS table cut down to in-frame rearrangements. Part of the clones is not present; checked against another copy, under half of the missing clones reflect an unresolved V gene, and the others are unexplained. V and J calls plus clone size are reproduced from that table; the DNA served to infer D and trimming. Here the sample has 250,000 to 350,000 clones; approximately 15% occur a single time. The ten most abundant clones make up 6.7% of the sample.

This clone was observed a few times. What this receptor recognizes is not known. No qualities accompany the bases; no much larger clone lies one base away. Each donor gave one peripheral blood draw, about 100 mL on average, collected into heparinised tubes. Using a panel that included CD45RO, CCR7, CD25, CD127, CD95 and CD27, naive, central memory, regulatory and stem cell-like memory CD4+ T cells were sorted on a BD FACSAria II. A purity above 95% was achieved for all sorted populations. PBMCs were isolated immediately by Lymphoprep density gradient centrifugation and stained directly without culture. So that batch effects would be minimized, each experiment stained and sorted samples in pairs, pairing one healthy donor with one patient. The CDR3 measures 15 amino acids from cysteine to phenylalanine. Left in the record is the CDR3 DNA by itself, 45 bases read in frame from the first base. Clipping removes 5 bases from V and 2 bases from J, with 5 as the unmatched junction base count. CDR1 is given as MNHEY and CDR2 as SVGAGI, both from the germline V gene.

The receptor's source is a man aged 25 to 40 in good health. The chain is assembled from TRBV6-5 and TRBJ2-1, and TRBD2 matches 8 of the central bases. The sequencing input was central memory CD4+ T cells from blood. For the CDR3, the sequence is CASSRIAGPYNEQFF. DNA sequence: TGTGCCAGCAGTCGTATAGCGGGACCCTACAATGAGCAGTTCTTC.